This TCR beta chain stems from a study of shared clonotypes between healthy human individuals. Study results and caveats: The small donor group covered limited genetic and exposure diversity. It was anticipated that sequencing depth would influence how many clonotypes donors shared.

The assay used deep level. Every unsorted PBMC PCR replicate was loaded with 300 to 350 ng DNA, tens of thousands of T cell genomes. Some clones are missing from TCRdb's copy, which holds only in-frame ones; the method was immunoSEQ multiplex PCR. The sample includes roughly 510,000 clones, over 75% of them seen just once. With respect to this clone: Its target is unknown.

With 10 bases removed from V and 4 bases from J, the gap between germline ends came to 13 bases. Germline V gene lookup returns CDR1 LNHDA and CDR2 SQIVND (reference sequence). The CDR3 contains 12 residues. The chain couples TRBV19 to TRBJ2-5; D perhaps matches TRBD2 (6 bases). Material for sequencing was PBMCs. This TCR was sampled from a woman aged 40-49 years in good health. Some clones in this sample may be carry-over from other donors' samples. For the CDR3, the DNA is TGTGCCACCTCGGAGGGCTCAGAGACCCAGTACTTC. Protein product: CATSEGSETQYF.